Shown below are 17 T cell receptor beta chains from a single sample sequenced in a study of T cells in Graves' hyperthyroidism and ophthalmopathy (dated by TCRdb to the late 2010s). Library preparation used multiplex PCR. Data came from an Illumina HiSeq 2000. Amplification of TCR beta CDR3 regions was carried out from RNA transcripts. For the first round of RT-PCR on the TCR CDR3, the HTBI primer set was used together with the Qiagen OneStep RT-PCR kit. TCRdb reanalyzed the raw reads on its own, using fastp at Q25 for trimming and MiXCR for clone calling, and kept in-frame beta chains. A single entry per CDR3 protein holds the most common genes and DNA from its merged rows. A total of under 350,000 distinct CDR3 sequences appear in this sample, approximately 15% of them only once. Together, the top ten hold roughly 53% of the sample. The sample taken for sequencing was blood. These receptors all stem from a woman aged 60-70 years with Graves' ophthalmopathy.

This clonotype was counted at least ten times. The chain is built from TRBV2 and TRBJ1-5; D unresolved. CDR1 SNHLY and CDR2 FYNNEI come from the germline V gene. The V gene lost 7 bases and the J gene lost 0 bases, with 13 bases spanning the gap. The CDR3 has 15 amino acids. CDR3 in amino acids: CASTQDLYSNQPQHF. The CDR3 DNA sequence: TGTGCCAGCACCCAGGACCTCTATAGCAATCAGCCCCAGCATTTT.

This clonotype was counted at least ten times. This chain links TRBV5-1 with TRBJ1-1; D is uncertain. The germline gives CDR1 SGHRS, CDR2 YFSETQ. V lost 3 bases, J lost 7 bases, and 16 bases lay in between. The CDR3 loop spans 14 amino acids. The CDR3 here is CASSSIGTSNEAFF. CDR3 nucleotides: TGCGCCAGCAGCTCGATCGGCACTAGCAATGAAGCTTTCTTT.

This clonotype was detected only a few times. This chain connects TRBV6-2 or TRBV6-3 to TRBJ2-5; a possible D gene is TRBD1 (6 bases). Between the trimmed V and J ends, which lost 2 bases and 5 bases, there was a span of 18 bases. The CDR3 is 16 residues long. Germline V gene lookup returns CDR1 MNHEY and CDR2 SVGEGT. The chain's CDR3 is CASSYKGNRVAETQYF. As DNA, the CDR3 is TGTGCCAGCAGTTACAAGGGGAACAGGGTCGCGGAGACCCAGTACTTC.

To note about this clonotype: This may arise from a read error, as a much more abundant clone is one base away. V is TRBV7-3 and J is TRBJ2-1; either TRBD1 or TRBD2 may supply D (5 bases each). Germline loops: CDR1 SGHTA, CDR2 FQGTGA. This CDR3 has 15 amino acids. The DNA of the CDR3 is TGTGCCAGCAGCGTCTCGCCGGGACCTTACAATGGGCAGTTCTTC. Amino acid sequence: CASSVSPGPYNGQFF.

This clonotype showed up many times. The chain joins TRBV4-1 to TRBJ2-1; perhaps TRBD2 as D (7 bases). Germline CDR1 MGHRA, CDR2 YSYEKL. CDR3 length equals 19 residues. V was trimmed by 0 bases and J by 6 bases, leaving 24 bases between them. This CDR3 reads CASSQDRTFEGGASNEQFF. Here the CDR3 DNA reads TGCGCCAGCAGCCAAGATAGGACCTTCGAGGGGGGGGCCTCCAATGAGCAGTTCTTC.

This clonotype was recorded at least ten times. V and J are TRBV30 and TRBJ2-5, with D perhaps being TRBD1 or TRBD2 (5 bases each). The V gene lost 4 bases and the J gene lost 7 bases, with 22 bases spanning the gap. This CDR3 spans 15 amino acids. Germline V gene sequence: CDR1 GTSNPN, CDR2 SVGIG (reference sequence). This CDR3 is CAWTPRGSEVGTQYF. The CDR3 nucleotides read TGTGCCTGGACCCCGAGGGGATCCGAGGTGGGGACCCAGTACTTC.

This chain links TRBV29-1 with TRBJ1-2, with D possibly matching TRBD1 (5 bases). The CDR3 is made up of 12 amino acids. The ends were cut back, 6 bases at V and 4 bases at J, with 12 bases in the middle. Germline lookup yields CDR1 SQVTM and CDR2 ANQGSEA. The CDR3 bases are TGCAGCGTGTCCGGGACTCTCTATGGCTACACCTTC. This translates into CSVSGTLYGYTF.

The chain combines TRBV12-3 or TRBV12-4 with TRBJ1-5; 8 nucleotides match TRBD1. The CDR3 spans 14 residues. J was trimmed by 2 bases and V by 9 bases; bases with no gene match: 6. The CDR3 is CASTEGQGNQPQHF. The DNA of the CDR3 is TGTGCCAGTACAGAGGGACAGGGCAATCAGCCCCAGCATTTT.

The table lists this clonotype with a few counts. V is TRBV7-2 and J is TRBJ2-7; 10 bases fit TRBD1. With 6 bases clipped from V and 6 bases from J, the junction kept 17 bases outside the gene matches. The CDR3 runs 17 residues. CDR1 and CDR2 (germline): SGHTA, FQGNSA. CDR3 coding DNA: TGTGCCAGCAGAGCCGGGACAGGGGATTTAGTTTTCGGCGAGCAGTACTTC. As protein: CASRAGTGDLVFGEQYF. The full variable domain, rest sourced from reference TRBV7-2 and TRBJ2-7, is GAGVSQSPSNKVTEKGKDVELRCDPISGHTALYWYRQSLGQGLEFLIYFQGNSAPDKSGLPSDRFSAERTGGSVSTLTIQRTQQEDSAVYLCASRAGTGDLVFGEQYFGPGTRLTVT.

This rearrangement joins TRBV19 to TRBJ2-2, with 10 bases identical to TRBD1. J lost 7 bases, V lost 6 bases, and 2 bases had no gene match. Germline V CDR1 and CDR2: LNHDA, SQIVND (reference sequence). The CDR3 runs 13 residues. CDR3 residues: CASRGTGDGELFF. Here the CDR3 DNA reads TGTGCCAGTAGGGGGACAGGGGACGGGGAGCTGTTTTTT.

The chain is built from TRBV10-3 and TRBJ2-1; D is possibly TRBD1 (5 bases). V dropped 10 bases and J dropped 7 bases, with 23 bases sitting between them. The CDR3 extends over 15 amino acids. Germline V CDR1 and CDR2: ENHRY, SYGVKD. For the CDR3, the DNA is TGTGCCACCCTAACAGGCGACCTCGCATTTAATGAGCAGTTCTTC. Protein: CATLTGDLAFNEQFF.

At least ten counts were recorded for this clonotype. The chain combines TRBV20-1 with TRBJ2-7; a possible D gene is TRBD2 (5 bases). The germline gives CDR1 DFQATT, CDR2 SNEGSKA (reference sequence). Trimming took 1 base from V and 2 from J, leaving 6 bases between them. The length of the CDR3 is 12 residues. The DNA for the CDR3 is TGCAGTGCTAGAGGGACTCCCTACGAGCAGTACTTC. Protein: CSARGTPYEQYF.

This clonotype appeared many times. The chain is built from TRBV29-1 and TRBJ2-3; maybe TRBD2 (6 bases). Germline V gene sequence: CDR1 SQVTM, CDR2 ANQGSEA. V was cut by 6 bases and J by 4 bases, with 14 bases left in between. There are 13 residues in the CDR3. CDR3 coding DNA: TGCAGCGTGAAGCTAGGGACTTCAGATACGCAGTATTTT. Encoded protein: CSVKLGTSDTQYF.

J is TRBJ2-5 and V is TRBV7-2, with 14 positions matching TRBD2. The germline CDR1 and CDR2 sequences are SGHTA and FQGNSA. This CDR3 comprises 17 residues. V was clipped by 4 bases and J by 2 bases; unmatched bases: 6. The CDR3 spells CASSSGLAGGKQETQYF. The CDR3 coding sequence is TGTGCCAGCAGCTCCGGACTAGCGGGAGGCAAACAAGAGACCCAGTACTTC. Complete variable domain (other parts from reference TRBV7-2 and TRBJ2-5): GAGVSQSPSNKVTEKGKDVELRCDPISGHTALYWYRQSLGQGLEFLIYFQGNSAPDKSGLPSDRFSAERTGGSVSTLTIQRTQQEDSAVYLCASSSGLAGGKQETQYFGPGTRLLVL.

Remarks on this clonotype: Just one base apart from a much larger clone, this may be a read error. The CDR3 protein is CNARDLLAGVRNEQFF. Here the CDR3 DNA reads TGCAATGCTAGAGATCTATTAGCGGGAGTAAGGAATGAGCAGTTCTTC. This chain uses TRBV20-1 with TRBJ2-1; 9 positions match TRBD2. The CDR3 totals 16 residues. Per germline, CDR1 DFQATT and CDR2 SNEGSKA (reference sequence).

This clonotype was seen at least ten times. This chain uses TRBV3-1 with TRBJ1-1; D might be TRBD1 (6 bases). The CDR3 length is 13 residues. The germline gives CDR1 LGHDT, CDR2 YNNKEL (reference sequence). V lost 4 bases and J 0 bases, leaving 6 bases between the germline ends. For the CDR3, the DNA is TGTGCCAGCAGCCGACAGGTGAACACTGAAGCTTTCTTT. Residues: CASSRQVNTEAFF.

This clonotype was observed at least ten times. The chain couples TRBV18 to TRBJ2-1; D is uncertain. Trimming left V 3 bases short and J 10 bases short, with 7 bases between. Germline V gives CDR1 KGHSH, CDR2 LQKENI. The CDR3 length is 11 residues. The CDR3, as DNA: TGTGCCAGCTCACCTAAAGGCGAGCAGTTCTTC. It translates to CASSPKGEQFF.